The 17 T cell receptor beta chains presented below share a single source sample, sequenced in a study of sequential checkpoint blockade in melanoma. Described treatment: randomized to nivolumab then ipilimumab (arm A) or the reverse (arm B). Clones were sequenced by immunoSEQ multiplex PCR, and TCRdb holds only the in-frame ones, with some missing. The table shows approximately 19,000 clones, with roughly 25% occurring only once. This specimen was tumor tissue (inferred from file names), taken from a patient given nivolumab and ipilimumab in sequence. These receptors originate from a human donor with melanoma.

The chain joins TRBV28 to TRBJ1-2; the match to TRBD1 covers 8 bases. The germline V gene encodes CDR1 MDHEN and CDR2 SYDVKM. Trimming at V came to 5 bases and at J to 2 bases, leaving 7 bases not matched to a gene. The CDR3 consists of 15 residues. The CDR3 DNA follows: TGTGCCAGCAGTGACCTGGACAGGGTGAACTATGGCTACACCTTC. Amino acid sequence: CASSDLDRVNYGYTF.

The CDR3 sequence is CASSPSSGELFF. The CDR3 DNA sequence: TGTGCCAGCTCACCTTCCTCCGGGGAGCTGTTTTTT. V and J are TRBV18 and TRBJ2-2; D is ambiguous. The germline CDR1 and CDR2 sequences are KGHSH and LQKENI. Trimming shortened V by 3 bases and J by 6 bases, and 5 bases separated the two germline ends. The CDR3 has 12 amino acids.

The chain links TRBV19 to TRBJ1-5; D not resolved. V lost 5 bases to trimming and J lost 4 bases, with 6 bases between them. The CDR3 is made up of 12 amino acids. Germline lookup yields CDR1 LNHDA and CDR2 SQIVND (reference sequence). CDR3 in DNA: TGTGCCAGTAGTGTTCCTAATCAGCCCCAGCATTTT. Its translation: CASSVPNQPQHF. The complete variable domain, with remaining parts taken from reference TRBV19 and TRBJ1-5, reads DGGITQSPKYLFRKEGQNVTLSCEQNLNHDAMYWYRQDPGQGLRLIYYSQIVNDFQKGDIAEGYSVSREKKESFPLTVTSAQKNPTAFYLCASSVPNQPQHFGDGTRLSIL.

This clone was counted only a few times. The rearrangement links TRBV9 to TRBJ2-7; D might be TRBD1 or TRBD2, each matching 5 bases. CDR1 is SGDLS and CDR2 is YYNGEE in the germline V gene. V dropped 7 bases and J dropped 0 bases, with 20 bases sitting between them. The CDR3 consists of 16 residues. CDR3 protein: CASGGTVVTSSYEQYF. The DNA for the CDR3 is TGTGCCAGCGGTGGGACGGTGGTCACTAGCTCCTACGAGCAGTACTTC.

The DNA for the CDR3 is TGTGCCAGCAGCGTAGCGACCGGGGGCCACGAGCAGTACTTC. Protein product: CASSVATGGHEQYF. The V gene is TRBV9, the J gene TRBJ2-7; tentatively, D is TRBD1 or TRBD2 (6 bases each). This CDR3 spans 14 amino acids. Germline V gene sequence: CDR1 SGDLS, CDR2 YYNGEE. Trimming stripped 0 bases from V and 5 bases from J, with 12 bases between.

In its sample, this clone was seen many times. V usage is TRBV11-3 and J usage is TRBJ1-1; no firm D call. The V end lost 5 bases, the J end lost 5 bases, and 15 bases lay between the germline ends. There are 14 residues in the CDR3. Germline loops: CDR1 SGHNT, CDR2 YENEEA. CDR3 in DNA: TGTGCCAGCAGCGACTCGCAGGTATTGACTGAAGCTTTCTTT. Translating gives CASSDSQVLTEAFF.

This clone was counted a few times. The V and J genes are TRBV9 and TRBJ1-2; D is possibly TRBD1 (5 bases). The CDR3 has 15 amino acids. The germline V gene has CDR1 SGDLS and CDR2 YYNGEE. The ends were cut back, 2 bases at V and 0 bases at J, with 11 bases in the middle. CDR3 coding DNA: TGTGCCAGCAGCGTCCAGCCGACAGCTAACTATGGCTACACCTTC. Protein product: CASSVQPTANYGYTF.

This rearrangement joins TRBV9 to TRBJ2-1; perhaps TRBD2 as D (5 bases). Germline CDR1 reads SGDLS; CDR2 reads YYNGEE. This CDR3 is built from 15 residues. The V gene lost 1 base and the J gene lost 2 bases, with 10 bases spanning the gap. The CDR3 protein is CASSVRETAYNEQFF. The CDR3 DNA follows: TGTGCCAGCAGCGTAAGGGAGACCGCCTACAATGAGCAGTTCTTC.

This clone was seen a few times. The V and J genes are TRBV9 and TRBJ2-5, with D maybe TRBD1 (7 bases). V lost 9 bases to trimming and J lost 5 bases, with 23 bases between them. Germline assignment: CDR1 SGDLS and CDR2 YYNGEE. The CDR3 is made up of 15 amino acids. CDR3 nucleotide sequence: TGTGCCACCTCTTCGCGGGACAGAACTTTGGAGACCCAGTACTTC. Translating gives CATSSRDRTLETQYF.

This clone has only a few counts. The rearrangement links TRBV11-3 to TRBJ2-6; 7 bases agree with TRBD1. The CDR3 is 16 amino acids. V gave up 2 bases and J gave up 2 bases; unmatched junction bases: 3. Germline V lookup: CDR1 SGHNT, CDR2 YENEEA. CDR3 sequence (DNA): TGTGCCAGCAGCTTAACGACAGGGACTGGGGCCAACGTCCTGACTTTC. Amino acid sequence: CASSLTTGTGANVLTF.

The table lists this clone with a few counts. The chain combines TRBV14 with TRBJ1-1, with D unresolved. Trimming pared 0 bases from V and 6 bases from J, leaving 8 bases between. CDR1 SGHDN and CDR2 FVKESK come from the germline V gene. This CDR3 is built from 13 residues. The CDR3 sequence is CASSQDTVPEAFF. CDR3 DNA: TGTGCCAGCAGCCAAGATACCGTTCCTGAAGCTTTCTTT.

The CDR3 reads CASSPGGGNNEQFF. The CDR3, as DNA: TGCGCCAGCAGCCCTGGTGGGGGAAACAATGAGCAGTTCTTC. The chain employs TRBV5-1 and TRBJ2-1; D assignment may be TRBD1 or TRBD2 (5 bases each). CDR1 and CDR2 (germline): SGHRS, YFSETQ. The CDR3 spans 14 residues. The V end lost 4 bases, the J end lost 5 bases, and 13 bases lay between the germline ends. Combining the CDR3 with reference TRBV5-1 and TRBJ2-1 gives the whole variable domain KAGVTQTPRYLIKTRGQQVTLSCSPISGHRSVSWYQQTPGQGLQFLFEYFSETQRNKGNFPGRFSGRQFSNSRSEMNVSTLELGDSALYLCASSPGGGNNEQFFGPGTRLTVL.

The V call is TRBV11-3, the J call TRBJ1-2, with TRBD1 matching over 7 bases. J was trimmed by 1 base and V by 1 base; bases with no gene match: 3. This CDR3 has 15 residues. Germline CDR1 is SGHNT and CDR2 is YENEEA. CDR3 loop: CASSLGDSLNYGYTF. The CDR3 DNA sequence: TGTGCCAGCAGCTTAGGGGACAGTCTTAACTATGGCTACACCTTC. The full variable domain, completed using reference TRBV11-3 and TRBJ1-2, is EAGVVQSPRYKIIEKKQPVAFWCNPISGHNTLYWYLQNLGQGPELLIRYENEEAVDDSQLPKDRFSAERLKGVDSTLKIQPAELGDSAVYLCASSLGDSLNYGYTFGSGTRLTVV.

The chain has TRBV5-1 and TRBJ2-7; D gene uncertain. The CDR3 has 15 residues. The germline gives CDR1 SGHRS, CDR2 YFSETQ. V was clipped by 0 bases and J by 0 bases, with 10 bases between them. The CDR3: CASSLGHLISYEQYF. In nucleotides, the CDR3 is TGCGCCAGCAGCTTGGGACACCTCATCTCCTACGAGCAGTACTTC.

The V call is TRBV18, the J call TRBJ2-1; 7 nucleotides align to TRBD2. From germline, CDR1 is KGHSH and CDR2 LQKENI. V was clipped by 0 bases and J by 2 bases; unmatched bases: 1. The CDR3 has 15 residues. DNA for the CDR3: TGTGCCAGCTCACCACCGGGGGGGACCTACAATGAGCAGTTCTTC. Protein: CASSPPGGTYNEQFF.

Relative to its sample, this clone is medium-sized (0.01 to 0.1%). The chain combines TRBV23-1 with TRBJ1-4, with D perhaps matching TRBD1 (5 bases). TRBV23-1 is an open reading frame, and its role is uncertain. The CDR3 sequence is 15 residues long. Trimming removed 6 bases at V and 6 bases at J, with 17 bases between. CDR3 region: CASSVSGRGDEKLFF. The CDR3 DNA reads TGCGCCAGCAGCGTAAGTGGACGAGGGGATGAAAAACTGTTTTTT.

This clone occurred many times. The V and J genes are TRBV11-3 and TRBJ2-2; the match to TRBD2 covers 13 bases. The CDR3 covers 19 residues. The ends lost 2 bases at V and 0 bases at J; junction bases unmatched: 6. CDR1 SGHNT and CDR2 YENEEA come from the germline V gene. CDR3 loop: CASSLLGLAGLTNTGELFF. The CDR3, as DNA: TGTGCCAGCAGCTTATTGGGACTAGCGGGGTTAACGAACACCGGGGAGCTGTTTTTT.